The 10 T cell receptor beta chains in this list originate from one sample, sequenced in a study of glioma-infiltrating T cells (dated by TCRdb to the mid-2010s). The data were produced on an Illumina MiSeq. TCR alpha and beta CDR3 regions were amplified with the iRepertoire nested amplicon-rescue multiplex PCR (arm-PCR) platform from RNA. The public reads were run again by TCRdb, first through fastp at Q25 and then through MiXCR, and only productive beta chains were kept. When rows share a CDR3 protein, they turn into one entry using the most common DNA and genes. The sample includes roughly 350,000 distinct CDR3 sequences, with roughly 41% observed a single time. The ten largest clonotypes hold about 12% of the sample. The sequencing input was glioma tissue, nonneoplastic brain tissue, or PBMCs (not recorded which). The receptors shown here come from a human donor with low-grade glioma or glioblastoma, undergoing nonglioma brain surgery, or in good health (not recorded which).

The J gene is TRBJ2-2, the V gene TRBV24-1; 10 bases agree with TRBD2. The germline V gene encodes CDR1 KGHDR and CDR2 SFDVKD. CDR3 length: 22 amino acids. J was trimmed by 2 bases and V by 0 bases; bases with no gene match: 17. The CDR3 protein is CATSDLPGTSVSDRANTGELFF. CDR3 coding DNA: TGTGCCACCAGTGATTTGCCCGGGACTAGCGTGAGTGATCGGGCTAACACCGGGGAGCTGTTTTTT.

This clonotype was detected a few times. The rearrangement joins TRBV28 to TRBJ2-5, with TRBD1 matching over 8 bases. CDR3 length: 14 amino acids. Germline V gene lookup returns CDR1 MDHEN and CDR2 SYDVKM. V was clipped by 2 bases and J by 4 bases; unmatched bases: 3. The CDR3 DNA is TGTGCCAGCAGTTTAGACAGGGGTGGAGAGACCCAGTACTTC. Protein: CASSLDRGGETQYF.

Note on this clonotype: A much larger clonotype is one base distant, so this may be a read error. The V call is TRBV20-1, the J call TRBJ2-1, with D maybe TRBD2 (6 bases). CDR1 is DFQATT, CDR2 SNEGSKA, per germline (reference sequence). The CDR3 has 14 amino acids. As DNA, the CDR3 is TGCAGTGCTAGAGTGACTAGAAGGTACAATGGGCAGTTCTTC. This encodes CSARVTRRYNGQFF.

This chain connects TRBV7-9 to TRBJ2-1; 7 positions match TRBD1. V lost 3 bases and J lost 12; bases outside the gene matches: 8. The CDR3 extends over 13 amino acids. Germline V gene lookup returns CDR1 SEHNR and CDR2 FQNEAQ (reference sequence). For the CDR3, the DNA is TGTGCCAGCAGCTTTGGGCAGGGGGTTGGGCAGTTCTTC. Translated: CASSFGQGVGQFF. Filled out from reference TRBV7-9 and TRBJ2-1, the complete variable domain reads DTGVSQNPRHKITKRGQNVTFRCDPISEHNRLYWYRQTLGQGPEFLTYFQNEAQLEKSRLLSDRFSAERPKGSFSTLEIQRTEQGDSAMYLCASSFGQGVGQFFGPGTRLTVL.

The V gene is TRBV29-1, the J gene TRBJ2-7; no clear D. Trimming cost V 3 bases and J 1 base, with 19 bases left between them. In germline, CDR1 is SQVTM, CDR2 ANQGSEA. The CDR3 covers 16 residues. The CDR3 loop reads CSVEGLDGTSSYEQYF. The CDR3 DNA reads TGCAGCGTTGAGGGCCTAGACGGAACCTCGTCCTACGAGCAGTACTTC.

The chain joins TRBV6-2 or TRBV6-3 to TRBJ2-1; 15 positions match TRBD2. The V and J ends lost 7 bases and 6 bases, in that order; junction bases with no gene match: 13. The CDR3 covers 18 residues. Germline assignment: CDR1 MNHEY and CDR2 SVGEGT. The CDR3 bases are TGTGCCAGCATTAAGGCGGGGACTAGCGGGAGGCGGTTCAATGAGCAGTTCTTC. Translating it yields CASIKAGTSGRRFNEQFF.

The CDR3 region is CSASGGQVYEQYF. CDR3 nucleotide sequence: TGCAGTGCTAGCGGGGGGCAGGTCTACGAGCAGTACTTC. V and J are TRBV20-1 and TRBJ2-7; weak D call: TRBD2 (7 bases). The V end was cut by 3 bases, the J end by 3 bases, with 12 bases between. CDR1 DFQATT and CDR2 SNEGSKA come from the germline V gene (reference sequence). The CDR3 totals 13 residues.

This clonotype was seen at least ten times. The gene calls are TRBV27 and TRBJ1-2, with TRBD1 as a possible D gene (5 bases). Germline V CDR1 and CDR2: MNHEY, SMNVEV (reference sequence). The CDR3 spans 15 residues. With 0 bases removed from V and 9 bases from J, the gap between germline ends came to 17 bases. In DNA form, the CDR3 reads TGTGCCAGCAGTTTATCCAGGGTGGCAGGGAAGAGCTACACCTTC. It is translated as CASSLSRVAGKSYTF.

The chain couples TRBV14 to TRBJ2-7, with D maybe TRBD2 (6 bases). This CDR3 spans 12 amino acids. Trimming took off 1 base at V and 7 bases at J, with 8 bases between the two ends. Germline V gives CDR1 SGHDN, CDR2 FVKESK. DNA for the CDR3: TGTGCCAGCAGCCAAGGTCTAGCGGAGCAGTACTTC. It encodes CASSQGLAEQYF.

The chain combines TRBV11-2 with TRBJ1-5, with D maybe TRBD1 (6 bases). V lost 7 bases to trimming and J lost 6 bases, with 16 bases between them. Germline V lookup: CDR1 SGHAT, CDR2 FQNNGV. The CDR3 is made up of 14 amino acids. The chain's CDR3 is CASTHRVIGQPQHF. For the CDR3, the DNA is TGTGCCAGCACCCACAGGGTGATAGGTCAGCCCCAGCATTTT.